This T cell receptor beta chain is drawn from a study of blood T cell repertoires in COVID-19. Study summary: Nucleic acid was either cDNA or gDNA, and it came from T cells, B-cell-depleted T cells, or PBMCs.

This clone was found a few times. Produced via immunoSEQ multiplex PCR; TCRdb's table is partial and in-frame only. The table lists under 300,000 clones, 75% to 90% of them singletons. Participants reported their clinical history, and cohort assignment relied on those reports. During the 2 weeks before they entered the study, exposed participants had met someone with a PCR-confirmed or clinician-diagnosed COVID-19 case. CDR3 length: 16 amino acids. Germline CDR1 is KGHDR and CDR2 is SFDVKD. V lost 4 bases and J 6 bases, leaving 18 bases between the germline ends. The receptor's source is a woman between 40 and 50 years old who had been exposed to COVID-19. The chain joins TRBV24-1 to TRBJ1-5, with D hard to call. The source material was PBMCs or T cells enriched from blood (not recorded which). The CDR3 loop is CATSDPEEGWGQPQHF. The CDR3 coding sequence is TGTGCCACCAGTGACCCCGAGGAGGGTTGGGGTCAGCCCCAGCATTTT.